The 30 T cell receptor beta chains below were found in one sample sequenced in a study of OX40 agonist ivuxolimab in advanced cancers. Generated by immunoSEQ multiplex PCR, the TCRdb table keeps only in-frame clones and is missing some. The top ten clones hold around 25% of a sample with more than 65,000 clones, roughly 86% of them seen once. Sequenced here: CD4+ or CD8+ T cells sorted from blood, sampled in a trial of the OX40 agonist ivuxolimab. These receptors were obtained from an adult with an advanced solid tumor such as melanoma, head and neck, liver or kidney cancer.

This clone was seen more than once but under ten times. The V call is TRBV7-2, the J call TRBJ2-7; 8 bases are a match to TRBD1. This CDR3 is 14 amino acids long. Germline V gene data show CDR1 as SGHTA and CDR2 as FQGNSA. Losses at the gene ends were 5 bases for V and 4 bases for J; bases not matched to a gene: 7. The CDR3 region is CASSVDRGEYEQYF. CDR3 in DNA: TGTGCCAGCAGCGTTGACAGGGGCGAGTACGAGCAGTACTTC.

CDR3 nucleotides: TGTGCCAGTAGTTCAAGTTATAGCAATCAGCCCCAGCATTTT. This translates into CASSSSYSNQPQHF. This rearrangement joins TRBV19 to TRBJ1-5; D is unresolved. V shed 5 bases and J shed 0 bases, with 8 bases lying between them. Germline values: CDR1 LNHDA, CDR2 SQIVND (reference sequence). This CDR3 is built from 14 residues.

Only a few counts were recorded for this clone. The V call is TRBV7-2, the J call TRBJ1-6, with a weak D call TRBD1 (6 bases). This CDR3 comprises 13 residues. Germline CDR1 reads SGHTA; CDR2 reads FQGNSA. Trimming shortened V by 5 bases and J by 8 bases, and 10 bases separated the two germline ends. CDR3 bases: TGTGCCAGCAGCCCGAGGGGGGATTCACCCCTCCACTTT. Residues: CASSPRGDSPLHF.

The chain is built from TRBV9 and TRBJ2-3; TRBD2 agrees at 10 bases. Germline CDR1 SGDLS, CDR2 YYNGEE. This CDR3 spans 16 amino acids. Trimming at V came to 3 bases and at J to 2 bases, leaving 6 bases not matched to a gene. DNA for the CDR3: TGTGCCAGCAGCGATGGACTAGCGGCATCCACAGATACGCAGTATTTT. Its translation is CASSDGLAASTDTQYF.

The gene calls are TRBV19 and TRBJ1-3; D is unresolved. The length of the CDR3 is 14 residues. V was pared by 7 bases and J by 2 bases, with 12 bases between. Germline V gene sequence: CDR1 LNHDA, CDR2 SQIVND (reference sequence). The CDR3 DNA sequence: TGTGCCAGTACCCCTGGAGTCACTGGAAACACCATATATTTT. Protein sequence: CASTPGVTGNTIYF.

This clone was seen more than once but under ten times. CDR3 sequence: CASSFTGRDTEAFF. The CDR3 nucleotides are TGTGCCAGCAGCTTTACCGGGAGGGACACTGAAGCTTTCTTT. The chain uses TRBV11-2 and TRBJ1-1; D gene uncertain. Trimming pared 3 bases from V and 3 bases from J, leaving 11 bases between. CDR1 is SGHAT and CDR2 is FQNNGV in the germline V gene. The CDR3 totals 14 residues.

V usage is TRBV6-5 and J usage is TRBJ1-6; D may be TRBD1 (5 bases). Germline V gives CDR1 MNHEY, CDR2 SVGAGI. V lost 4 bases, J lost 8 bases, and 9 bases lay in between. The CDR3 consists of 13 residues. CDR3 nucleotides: TGTGCCAGCAGTTTAGGGACCCATTCACCCCTCCACTTT. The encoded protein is CASSLGTHSPLHF.

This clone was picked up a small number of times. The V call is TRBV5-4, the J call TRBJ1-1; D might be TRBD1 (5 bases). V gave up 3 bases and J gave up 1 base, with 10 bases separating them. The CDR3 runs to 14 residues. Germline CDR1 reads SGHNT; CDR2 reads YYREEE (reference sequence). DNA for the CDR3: TGTGCCAGCAGCTGGGACCGGACGAACACTGAAGCTTTCTTT. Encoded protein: CASSWDRTNTEAFF.

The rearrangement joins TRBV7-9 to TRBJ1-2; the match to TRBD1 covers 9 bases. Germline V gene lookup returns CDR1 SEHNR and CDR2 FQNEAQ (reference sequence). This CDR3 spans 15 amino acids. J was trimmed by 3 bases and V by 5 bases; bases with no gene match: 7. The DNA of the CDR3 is TGTGCCAGCAGCCCTGGGACAGGGATAGACTATGGCTACACCTTC. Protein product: CASSPGTGIDYGYTF.

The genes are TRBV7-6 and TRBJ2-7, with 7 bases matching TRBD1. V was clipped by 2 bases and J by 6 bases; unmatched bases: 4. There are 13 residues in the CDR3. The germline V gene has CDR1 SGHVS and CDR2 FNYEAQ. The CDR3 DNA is TGTGCCAGCAGCTTACGGGGACAGACCGAGCAGTACTTC. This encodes CASSLRGQTEQYF.

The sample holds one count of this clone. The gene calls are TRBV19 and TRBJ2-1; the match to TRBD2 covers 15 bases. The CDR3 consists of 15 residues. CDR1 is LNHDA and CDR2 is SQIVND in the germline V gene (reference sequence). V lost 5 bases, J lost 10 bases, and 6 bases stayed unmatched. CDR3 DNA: TGTGCCAGTAGTGCTCCGGGACTAGCGGGGGGCGAGCAGTTCTTC. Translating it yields CASSAPGLAGGEQFF. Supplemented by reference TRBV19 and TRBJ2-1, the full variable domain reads DGGITQSPKYLFRKEGQNVTLSCEQNLNHDAMYWYRQDPGQGLRLIYYSQIVNDFQKGDIAEGYSVSREKKESFPLTVTSAQKNPTAFYLCASSAPGLAGGEQFFGPGTRLTVL.

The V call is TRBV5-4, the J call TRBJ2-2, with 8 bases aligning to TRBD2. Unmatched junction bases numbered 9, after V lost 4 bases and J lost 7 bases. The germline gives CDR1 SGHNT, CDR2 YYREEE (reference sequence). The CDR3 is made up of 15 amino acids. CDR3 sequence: CASSAAGESVGELFF. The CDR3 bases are TGTGCCAGCAGCGCAGCGGGAGAGTCGGTCGGGGAGCTGTTTTTT.

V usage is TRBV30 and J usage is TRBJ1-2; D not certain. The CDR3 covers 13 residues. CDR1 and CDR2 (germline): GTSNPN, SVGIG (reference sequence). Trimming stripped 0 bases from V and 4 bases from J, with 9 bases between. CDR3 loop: CAWSVLSVYGYTF. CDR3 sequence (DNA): TGTGCCTGGAGTGTTTTGTCCGTCTATGGCTACACCTTC.

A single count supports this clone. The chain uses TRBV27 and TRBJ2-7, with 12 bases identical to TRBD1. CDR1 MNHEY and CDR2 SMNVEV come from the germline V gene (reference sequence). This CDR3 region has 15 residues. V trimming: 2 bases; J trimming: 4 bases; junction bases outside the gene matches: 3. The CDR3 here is CASSLRDRGQYEQYF. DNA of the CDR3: TGTGCCAGCAGTTTACGGGACAGGGGGCAATACGAGCAGTACTTC.

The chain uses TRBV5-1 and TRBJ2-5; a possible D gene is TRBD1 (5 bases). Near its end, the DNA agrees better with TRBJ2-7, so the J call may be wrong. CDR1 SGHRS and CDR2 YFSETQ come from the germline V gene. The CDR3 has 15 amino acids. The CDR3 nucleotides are TGCGCCAGCAGCCCCAGGGTTGACAGCTCCTACGAGCAGTACTTC. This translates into CASSPRVDSSYEQYF.

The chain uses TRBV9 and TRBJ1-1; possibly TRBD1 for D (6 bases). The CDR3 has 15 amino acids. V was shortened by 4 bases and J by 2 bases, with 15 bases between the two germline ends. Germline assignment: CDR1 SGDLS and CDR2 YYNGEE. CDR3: CASSTGRGDNTEAFF. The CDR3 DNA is TGTGCCAGCAGCACCGGCAGGGGCGATAACACTGAAGCTTTCTTT.

CDR3 bases: TGTGCCAGCAGCTTGGAGGCGGATCCGCGCACAGATACGCAGTATTTT. It is translated as CASSLEADPRTDTQYF. The genes are TRBV5-4 and TRBJ2-3; D remains unclear. Trimming removed 0 bases at V and 1 base at J, with 12 bases between. This CDR3 is 16 amino acids long. Germline V lookup: CDR1 SGHNT, CDR2 YYREEE (reference sequence).

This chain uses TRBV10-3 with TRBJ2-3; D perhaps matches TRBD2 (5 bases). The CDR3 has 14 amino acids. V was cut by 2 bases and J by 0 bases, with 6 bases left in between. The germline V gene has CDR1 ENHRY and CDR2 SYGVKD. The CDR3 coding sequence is TGTGCCATCAGTGAGGGACTTAGCACAGATACGCAGTATTTT. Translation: CAISEGLSTDTQYF.

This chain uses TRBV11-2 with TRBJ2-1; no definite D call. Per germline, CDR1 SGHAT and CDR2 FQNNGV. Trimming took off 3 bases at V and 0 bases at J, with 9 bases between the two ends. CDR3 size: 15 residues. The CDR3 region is CASSLGFGSYNEQFF. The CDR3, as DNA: TGTGCCAGCAGCTTGGGCTTCGGCTCCTACAATGAGCAGTTCTTC.

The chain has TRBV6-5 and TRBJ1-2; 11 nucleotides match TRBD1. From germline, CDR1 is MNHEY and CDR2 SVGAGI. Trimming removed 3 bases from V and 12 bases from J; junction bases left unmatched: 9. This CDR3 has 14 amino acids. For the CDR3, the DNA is TGTGCCAGCAGTTATCAACCGGGACAGGGGGTTGACACCTTC. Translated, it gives CASSYQPGQGVDTF.

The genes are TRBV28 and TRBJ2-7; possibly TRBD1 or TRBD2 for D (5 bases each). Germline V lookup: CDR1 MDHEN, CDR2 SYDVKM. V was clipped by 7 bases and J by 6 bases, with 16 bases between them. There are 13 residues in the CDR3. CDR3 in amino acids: CASNLGTFSEQYF. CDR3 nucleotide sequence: TGTGCCAGCAACTTAGGGACGTTCTCCGAGCAGTACTTC.

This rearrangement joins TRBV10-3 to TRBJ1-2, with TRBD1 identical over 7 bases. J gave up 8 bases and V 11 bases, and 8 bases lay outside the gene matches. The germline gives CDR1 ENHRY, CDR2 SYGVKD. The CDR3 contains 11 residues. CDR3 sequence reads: CALSQGDGYTF. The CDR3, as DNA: TGTGCCCTGTCCCAGGGGGACGGCTACACCTTC.

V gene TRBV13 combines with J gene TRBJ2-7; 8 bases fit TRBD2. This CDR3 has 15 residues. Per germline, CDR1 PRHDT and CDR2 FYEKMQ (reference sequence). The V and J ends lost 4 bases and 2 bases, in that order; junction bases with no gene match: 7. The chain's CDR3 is CASSSHREGAYEQYF. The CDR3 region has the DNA TGTGCCAGCAGCTCCCACCGGGAGGGCGCCTACGAGCAGTACTTC.

CDR3: CSVEEVRPGYEQYF. CDR3 nucleotides: TGCAGCGTTGAGGAGGTGCGGCCTGGCTACGAGCAGTACTTC. The rearrangement uses TRBV29-1 and TRBJ2-7; tentatively, D is TRBD2 (5 bases). V gave up 3 bases and J gave up 3 bases, with 15 bases separating them. The V gene's germline CDR1 is SQVTM and CDR2 ANQGSEA. CDR3 length: 14 residues.

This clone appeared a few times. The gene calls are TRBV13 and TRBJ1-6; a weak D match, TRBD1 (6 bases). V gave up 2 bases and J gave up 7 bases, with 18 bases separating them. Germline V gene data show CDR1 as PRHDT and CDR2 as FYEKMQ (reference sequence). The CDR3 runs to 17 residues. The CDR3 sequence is CASSLTPPGGMNSPLHF. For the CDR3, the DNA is TGTGCCAGCAGCTTAACCCCGCCCGGGGGCATGAATTCACCCCTCCACTTT. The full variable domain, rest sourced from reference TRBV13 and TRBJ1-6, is AAGVIQSPRHLIKEKRETATLKCYPIPRHDTVYWYQQGPGQDPQFLISFYEKMQSDKGSIPDRFSAQQFSDYHSELNMSSLELGDSALYFCASSLTPPGGMNSPLHFGNGTRLTVT.

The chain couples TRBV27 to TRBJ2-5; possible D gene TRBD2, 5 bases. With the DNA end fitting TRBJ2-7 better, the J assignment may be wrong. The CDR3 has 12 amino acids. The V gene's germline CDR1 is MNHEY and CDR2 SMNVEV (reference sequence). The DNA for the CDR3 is TGTGCCAGCAGTTACCGGGGAGACGAGCAGTACTTC. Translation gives CASSYRGDEQYF.

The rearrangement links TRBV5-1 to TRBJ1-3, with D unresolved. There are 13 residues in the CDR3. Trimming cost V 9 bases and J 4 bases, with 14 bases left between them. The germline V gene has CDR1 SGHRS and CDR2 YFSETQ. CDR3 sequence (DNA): TGCGCCACCCCCTCGGCCACGGGAAACACCATATATTTT. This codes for CATPSATGNTIYF. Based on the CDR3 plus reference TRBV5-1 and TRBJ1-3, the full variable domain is KAGVTQTPRYLIKTRGQQVTLSCSPISGHRSVSWYQQTPGQGLQFLFEYFSETQRNKGNFPGRFSGRQFSNSRSEMNVSTLELGDSALYLCATPSATGNTIYFGEGSWLTVV.

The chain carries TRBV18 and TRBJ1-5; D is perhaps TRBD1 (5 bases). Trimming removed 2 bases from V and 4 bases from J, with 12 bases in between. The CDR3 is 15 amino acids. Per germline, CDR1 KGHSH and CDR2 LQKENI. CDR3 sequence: CASSPSMGDNQPQHF. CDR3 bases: TGTGCCAGCTCACCATCCATGGGGGATAATCAGCCCCAGCATTTT.

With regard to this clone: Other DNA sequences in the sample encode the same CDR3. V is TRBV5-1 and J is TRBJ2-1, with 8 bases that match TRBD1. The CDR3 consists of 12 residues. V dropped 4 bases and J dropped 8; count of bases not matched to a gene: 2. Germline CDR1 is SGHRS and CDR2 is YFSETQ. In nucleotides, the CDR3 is TGCGCCAGCAGCCCACAGGGGGATGAGCAGTTCTTC. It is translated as CASSPQGDEQFF. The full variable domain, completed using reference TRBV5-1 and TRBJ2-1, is KAGVTQTPRYLIKTRGQQVTLSCSPISGHRSVSWYQQTPGQGLQFLFEYFSETQRNKGNFPGRFSGRQFSNSRSEMNVSTLELGDSALYLCASSPQGDEQFFGPGTRLTVL.

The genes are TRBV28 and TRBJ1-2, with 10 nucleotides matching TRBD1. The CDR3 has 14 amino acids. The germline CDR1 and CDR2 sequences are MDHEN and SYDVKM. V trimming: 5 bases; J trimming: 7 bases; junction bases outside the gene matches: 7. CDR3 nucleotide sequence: TGTGCCAGCAGTCTACCGGGACAGGGGAGTGGCTACACCTTC. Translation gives CASSLPGQGSGYTF.